Listed here are 3 T cell receptor beta chains from one sample, sequenced in a study of shared clonotypes between healthy human individuals. Naive CD8 cells comprised CD45RO-negative, CCR7-positively selected cells, excluding terminally differentiated effector memory CD45RA+ cells. Sequencing used immunoSEQ multiplex PCR; TCRdb keeps in-frame clones, though not all of them. The sample consists of about 2 million clones, just under 95% of them appearing once. The sequenced material came from naive CD8+ T cells sorted from blood. The receptor source for this set is a man aged 18 to 30 in good health.

V usage is TRBV9 and J usage is TRBJ2-3; the match to TRBD2 covers 8 bases. Trimming removed 4 bases from V and 2 bases from J; junction bases left unmatched: 9. CDR1 SGDLS and CDR2 YYNGEE come from the germline V gene. This CDR3 is 16 amino acids long. The CDR3 reads CASSFTSGDLTDTQYF. The CDR3 nucleotides are TGTGCCAGCAGCTTCACTAGCGGCGATCTCACAGATACGCAGTATTTT.

This chain connects TRBV19 to TRBJ2-1; D remains unclear. Germline CDR1 is LNHDA and CDR2 is SQIVND (reference sequence). V shed 5 bases and J shed 0 bases, with 8 bases lying between them. This CDR3 has 14 residues. Here the CDR3 DNA reads TGTGCCAGTAGTGCTGCTAGCTCCTACAATGAGCAGTTCTTC. This translates into CASSAASSYNEQFF.

This chain joins TRBV27 and TRBJ2-7; D may be TRBD2 (5 bases). The CDR3 totals 15 residues. CDR1 is MNHEY and CDR2 is SMNVEV in the germline V gene (reference sequence). V lost 3 bases to trimming and J lost 3 bases, with 15 bases between them. Here the CDR3 reads CASSFQREPGYEQYF. CDR3 DNA sequence: TGTGCCAGCAGTTTCCAAAGGGAGCCGGGCTACGAGCAGTACTTC.